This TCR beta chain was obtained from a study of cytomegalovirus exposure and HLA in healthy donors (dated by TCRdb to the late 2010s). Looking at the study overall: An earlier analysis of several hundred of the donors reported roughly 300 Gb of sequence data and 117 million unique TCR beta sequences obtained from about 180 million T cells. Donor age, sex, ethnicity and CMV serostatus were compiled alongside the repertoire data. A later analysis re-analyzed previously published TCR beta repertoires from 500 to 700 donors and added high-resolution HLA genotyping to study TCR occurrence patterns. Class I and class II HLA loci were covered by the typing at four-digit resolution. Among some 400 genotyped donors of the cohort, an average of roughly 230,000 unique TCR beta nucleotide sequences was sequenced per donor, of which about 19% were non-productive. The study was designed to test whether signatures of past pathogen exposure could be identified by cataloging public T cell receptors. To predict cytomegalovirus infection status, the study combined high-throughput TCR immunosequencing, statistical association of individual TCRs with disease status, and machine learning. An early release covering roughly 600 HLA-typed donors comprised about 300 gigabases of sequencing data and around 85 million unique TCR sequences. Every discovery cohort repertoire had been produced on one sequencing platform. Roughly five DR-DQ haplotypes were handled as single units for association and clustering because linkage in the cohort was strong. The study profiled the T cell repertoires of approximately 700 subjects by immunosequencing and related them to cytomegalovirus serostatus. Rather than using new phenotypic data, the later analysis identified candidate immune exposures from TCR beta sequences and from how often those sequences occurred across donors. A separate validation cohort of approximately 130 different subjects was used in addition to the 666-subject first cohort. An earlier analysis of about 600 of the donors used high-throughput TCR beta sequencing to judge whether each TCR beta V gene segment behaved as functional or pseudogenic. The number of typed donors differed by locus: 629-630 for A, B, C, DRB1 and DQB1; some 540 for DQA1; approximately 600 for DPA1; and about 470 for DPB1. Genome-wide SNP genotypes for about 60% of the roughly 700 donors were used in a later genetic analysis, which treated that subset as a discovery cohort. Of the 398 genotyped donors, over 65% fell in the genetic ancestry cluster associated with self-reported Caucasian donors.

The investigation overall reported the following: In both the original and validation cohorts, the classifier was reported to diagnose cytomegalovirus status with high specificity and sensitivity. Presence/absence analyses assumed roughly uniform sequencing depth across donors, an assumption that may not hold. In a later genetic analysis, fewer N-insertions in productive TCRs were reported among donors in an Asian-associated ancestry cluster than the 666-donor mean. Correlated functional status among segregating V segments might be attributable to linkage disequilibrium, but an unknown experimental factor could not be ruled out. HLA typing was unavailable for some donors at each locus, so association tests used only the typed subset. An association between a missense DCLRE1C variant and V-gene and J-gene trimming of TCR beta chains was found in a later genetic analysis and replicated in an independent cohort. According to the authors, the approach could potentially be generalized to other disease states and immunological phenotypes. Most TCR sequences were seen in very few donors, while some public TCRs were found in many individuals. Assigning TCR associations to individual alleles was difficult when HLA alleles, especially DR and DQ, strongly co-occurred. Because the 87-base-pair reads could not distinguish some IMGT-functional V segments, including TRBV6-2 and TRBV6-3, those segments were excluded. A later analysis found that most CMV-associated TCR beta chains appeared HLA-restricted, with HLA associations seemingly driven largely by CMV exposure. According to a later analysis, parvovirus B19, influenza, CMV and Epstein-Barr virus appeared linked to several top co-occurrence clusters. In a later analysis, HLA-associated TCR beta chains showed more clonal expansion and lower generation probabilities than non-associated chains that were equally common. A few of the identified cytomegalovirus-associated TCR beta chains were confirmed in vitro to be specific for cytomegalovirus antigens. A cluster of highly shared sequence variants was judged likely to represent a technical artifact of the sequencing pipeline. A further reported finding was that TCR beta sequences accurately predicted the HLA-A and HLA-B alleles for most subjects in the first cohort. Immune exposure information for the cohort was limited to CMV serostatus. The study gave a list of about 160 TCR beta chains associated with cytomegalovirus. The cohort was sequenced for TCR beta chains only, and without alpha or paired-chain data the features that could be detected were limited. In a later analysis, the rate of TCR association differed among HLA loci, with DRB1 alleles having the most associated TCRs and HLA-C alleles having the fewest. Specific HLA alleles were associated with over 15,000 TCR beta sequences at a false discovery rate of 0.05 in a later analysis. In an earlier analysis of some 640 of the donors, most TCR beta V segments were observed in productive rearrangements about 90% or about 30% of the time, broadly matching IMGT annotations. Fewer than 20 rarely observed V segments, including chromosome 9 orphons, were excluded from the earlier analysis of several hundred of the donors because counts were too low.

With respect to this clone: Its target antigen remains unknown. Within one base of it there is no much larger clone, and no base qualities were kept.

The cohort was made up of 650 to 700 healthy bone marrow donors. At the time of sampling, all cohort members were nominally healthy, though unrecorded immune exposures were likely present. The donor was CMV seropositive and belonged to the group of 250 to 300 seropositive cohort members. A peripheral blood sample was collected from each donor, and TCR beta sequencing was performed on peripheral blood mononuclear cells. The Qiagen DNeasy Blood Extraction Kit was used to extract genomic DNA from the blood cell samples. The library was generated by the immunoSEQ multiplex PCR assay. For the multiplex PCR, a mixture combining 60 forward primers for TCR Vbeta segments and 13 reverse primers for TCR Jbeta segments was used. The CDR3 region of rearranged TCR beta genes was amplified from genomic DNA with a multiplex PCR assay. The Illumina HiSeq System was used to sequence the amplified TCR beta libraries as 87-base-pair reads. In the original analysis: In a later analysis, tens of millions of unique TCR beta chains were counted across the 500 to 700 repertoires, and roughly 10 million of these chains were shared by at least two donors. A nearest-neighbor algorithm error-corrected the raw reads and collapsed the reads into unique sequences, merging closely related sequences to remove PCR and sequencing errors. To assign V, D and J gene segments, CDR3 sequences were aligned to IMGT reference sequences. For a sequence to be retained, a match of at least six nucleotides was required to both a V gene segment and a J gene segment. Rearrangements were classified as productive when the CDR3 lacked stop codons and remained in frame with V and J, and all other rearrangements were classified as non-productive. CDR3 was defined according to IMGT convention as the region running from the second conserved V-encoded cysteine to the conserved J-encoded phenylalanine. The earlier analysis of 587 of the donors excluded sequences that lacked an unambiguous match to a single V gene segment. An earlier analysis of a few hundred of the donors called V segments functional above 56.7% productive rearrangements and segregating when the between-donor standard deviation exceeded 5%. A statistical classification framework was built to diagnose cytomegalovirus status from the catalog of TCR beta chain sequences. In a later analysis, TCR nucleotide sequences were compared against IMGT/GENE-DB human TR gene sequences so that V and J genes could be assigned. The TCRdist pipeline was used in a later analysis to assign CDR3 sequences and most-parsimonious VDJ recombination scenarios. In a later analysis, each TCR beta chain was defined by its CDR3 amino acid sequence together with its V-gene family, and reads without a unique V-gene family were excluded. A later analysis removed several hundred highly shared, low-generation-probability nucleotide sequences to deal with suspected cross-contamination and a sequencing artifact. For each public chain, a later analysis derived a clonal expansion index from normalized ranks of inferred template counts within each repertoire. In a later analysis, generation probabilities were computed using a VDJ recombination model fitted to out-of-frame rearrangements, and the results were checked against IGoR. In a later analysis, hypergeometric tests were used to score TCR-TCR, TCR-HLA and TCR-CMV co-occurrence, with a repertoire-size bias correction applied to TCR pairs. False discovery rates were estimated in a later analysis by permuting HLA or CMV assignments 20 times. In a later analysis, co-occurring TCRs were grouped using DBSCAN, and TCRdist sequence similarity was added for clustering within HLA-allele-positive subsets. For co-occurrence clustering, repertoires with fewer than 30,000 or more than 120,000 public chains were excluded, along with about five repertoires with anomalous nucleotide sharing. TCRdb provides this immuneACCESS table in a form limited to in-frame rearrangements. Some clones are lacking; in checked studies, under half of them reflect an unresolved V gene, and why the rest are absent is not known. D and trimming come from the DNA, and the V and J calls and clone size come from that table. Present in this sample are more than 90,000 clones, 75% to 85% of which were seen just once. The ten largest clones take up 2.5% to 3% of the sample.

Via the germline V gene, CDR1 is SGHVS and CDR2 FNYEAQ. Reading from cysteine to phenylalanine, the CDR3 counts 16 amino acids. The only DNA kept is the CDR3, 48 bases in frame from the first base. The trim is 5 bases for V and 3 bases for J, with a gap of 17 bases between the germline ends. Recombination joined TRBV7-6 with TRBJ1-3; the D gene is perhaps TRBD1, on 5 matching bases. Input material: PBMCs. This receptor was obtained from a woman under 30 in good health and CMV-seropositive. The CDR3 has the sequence CASSKYQTVRGNTIYF. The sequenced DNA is TGTGCCAGCAGCAAATACCAGACAGTTCGTGGAAACACCATATATTTT.